The TCR beta chain under discussion was sequenced for a study of shared T cell receptors in the human thymus. Sequenced by immunoSEQ multiplex PCR; TCRdb stores in-frame clones only, minus some. This sample has under 850,000 clones; approximately 87% occur once, and the top ten carry 0.008% to 0.011%. Another study also made use of these data, one on human thymus T cells. This second study says: All donors were healthy Finnish infants who were undergoing corrective surgery to treat congenital heart defects. Usage of V and J genes appeared biased in thymic and blood repertoires. The related literature has documented a marked overlap of thymic repertoires among unrelated individuals.

The sequence derives from a boy under two years old with a congenital heart defect. Source material: thymocytes.

CDR3 DNA sequence: TGCGCCAGCACGGAAGGGGGGAGGGGCTATGGCTACACCTTC. Protein product: CASTEGGRGYGYTF. The V and J genes are TRBV10-2 and TRBJ1-2, with D possibly TRBD1 on 6 matching bases. From germline, CDR1 is WSHSY and CDR2 SAAADI. This CDR3 contains 14 residues. V was trimmed by 7 bases and J by 4 bases, leaving 16 bases between them.